This TCR beta chain emerged from a study of T cells in tuberculosis. Profiling relied on immunoSEQ multiplex PCR, and the TCRdb table lists in-frame clones only, not all of them. Among 20,000 to 25,000 clones, approximately 92% were seen once, and the ten largest hold 15% to 20%. This TCR derives from a donor between 10 and 35 years old with latent tuberculosis or without tuberculosis infection. Some clones in this sample may be carry-over from other donors' samples. The sequenced sample was PBMCs.

This CDR3 is CASSTSTGSSYEQYF. In DNA, the CDR3 is TGTGCCAGTAGTACCAGCACAGGGAGCTCCTACGAGCAGTACTTC. This chain joins TRBV19 and TRBJ2-7, with D maybe TRBD1 (6 bases). This CDR3 has 15 amino acids. The ends were cut back, 4 bases at V and 0 bases at J, with 13 bases in the middle. Looked up from germline, CDR1 is LNHDA and CDR2 is SQIVND (reference sequence).